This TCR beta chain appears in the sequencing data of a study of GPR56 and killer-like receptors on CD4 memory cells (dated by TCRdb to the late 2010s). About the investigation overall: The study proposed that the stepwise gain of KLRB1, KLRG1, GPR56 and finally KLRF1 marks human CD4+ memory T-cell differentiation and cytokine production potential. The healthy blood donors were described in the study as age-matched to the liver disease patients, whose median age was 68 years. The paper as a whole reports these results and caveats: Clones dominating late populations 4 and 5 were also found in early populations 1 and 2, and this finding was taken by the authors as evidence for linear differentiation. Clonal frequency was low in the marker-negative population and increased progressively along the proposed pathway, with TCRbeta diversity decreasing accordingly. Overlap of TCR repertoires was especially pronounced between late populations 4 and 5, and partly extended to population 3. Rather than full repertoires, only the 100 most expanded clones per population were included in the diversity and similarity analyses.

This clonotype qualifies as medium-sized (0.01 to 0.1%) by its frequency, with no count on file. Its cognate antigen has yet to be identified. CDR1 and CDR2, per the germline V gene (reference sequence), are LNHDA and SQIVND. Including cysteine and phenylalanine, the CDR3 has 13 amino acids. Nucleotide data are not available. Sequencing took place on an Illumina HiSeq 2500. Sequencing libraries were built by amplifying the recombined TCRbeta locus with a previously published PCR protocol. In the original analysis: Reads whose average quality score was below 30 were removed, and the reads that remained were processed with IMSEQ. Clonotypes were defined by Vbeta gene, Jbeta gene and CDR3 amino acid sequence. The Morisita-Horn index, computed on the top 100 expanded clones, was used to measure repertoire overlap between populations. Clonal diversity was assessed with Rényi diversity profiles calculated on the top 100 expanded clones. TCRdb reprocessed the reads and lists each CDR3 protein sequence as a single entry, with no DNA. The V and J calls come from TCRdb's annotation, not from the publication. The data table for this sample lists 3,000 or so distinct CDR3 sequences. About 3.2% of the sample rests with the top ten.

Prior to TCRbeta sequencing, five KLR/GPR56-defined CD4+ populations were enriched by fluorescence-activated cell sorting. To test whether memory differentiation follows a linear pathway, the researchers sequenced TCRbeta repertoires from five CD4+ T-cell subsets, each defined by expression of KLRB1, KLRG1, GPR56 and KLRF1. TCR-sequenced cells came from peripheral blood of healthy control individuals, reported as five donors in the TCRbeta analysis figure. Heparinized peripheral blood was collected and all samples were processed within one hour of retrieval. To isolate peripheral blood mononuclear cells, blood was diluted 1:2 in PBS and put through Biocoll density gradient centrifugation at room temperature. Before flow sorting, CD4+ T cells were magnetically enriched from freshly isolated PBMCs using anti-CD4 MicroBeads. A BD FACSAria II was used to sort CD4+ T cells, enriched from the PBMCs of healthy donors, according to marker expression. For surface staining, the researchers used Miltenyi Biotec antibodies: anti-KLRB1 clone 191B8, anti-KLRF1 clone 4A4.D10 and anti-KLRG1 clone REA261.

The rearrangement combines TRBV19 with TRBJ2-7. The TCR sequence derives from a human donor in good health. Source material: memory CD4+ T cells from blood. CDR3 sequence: CASRRTGSYEQYF.